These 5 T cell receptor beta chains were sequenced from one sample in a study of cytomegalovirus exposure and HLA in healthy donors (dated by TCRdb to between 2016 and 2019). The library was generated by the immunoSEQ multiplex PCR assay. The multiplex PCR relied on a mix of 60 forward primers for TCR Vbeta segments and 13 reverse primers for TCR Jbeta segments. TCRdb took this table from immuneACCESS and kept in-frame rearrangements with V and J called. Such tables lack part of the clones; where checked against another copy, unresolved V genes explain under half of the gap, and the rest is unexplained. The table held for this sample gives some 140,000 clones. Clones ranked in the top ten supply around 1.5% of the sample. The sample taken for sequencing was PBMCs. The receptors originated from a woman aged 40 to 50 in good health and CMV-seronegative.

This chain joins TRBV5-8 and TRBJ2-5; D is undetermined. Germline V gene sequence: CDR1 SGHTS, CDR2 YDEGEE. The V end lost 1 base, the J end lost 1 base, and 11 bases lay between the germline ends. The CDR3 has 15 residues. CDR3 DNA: TGTGCCAGCAGCTTGCAGTTATGGCTCCAAGAGACCCAGTACTTC. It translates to CASSLQLWLQETQYF.

In DNA, the CDR3 is TGCGCCAGCAGCGCACAGGGTTTAGGAGAGACCCAGTACTTC. This codes for CASSAQGLGETQYF. This chain connects TRBV5-1 to TRBJ2-5, with D perhaps matching TRBD1 (6 bases). The V and J ends lost 4 bases and 4 bases respectively, with 14 bases between them. Germline V gene sequence: CDR1 SGHRS, CDR2 YFSETQ. The CDR3 runs 14 residues.

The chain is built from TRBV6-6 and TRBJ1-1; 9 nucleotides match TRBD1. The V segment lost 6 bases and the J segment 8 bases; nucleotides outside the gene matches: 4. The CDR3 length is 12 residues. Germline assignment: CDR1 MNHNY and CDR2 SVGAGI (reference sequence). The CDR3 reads CASSPGQGEAFF. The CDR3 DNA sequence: TGTGCCAGCAGCCCCGGACAGGGGGAAGCTTTCTTT.

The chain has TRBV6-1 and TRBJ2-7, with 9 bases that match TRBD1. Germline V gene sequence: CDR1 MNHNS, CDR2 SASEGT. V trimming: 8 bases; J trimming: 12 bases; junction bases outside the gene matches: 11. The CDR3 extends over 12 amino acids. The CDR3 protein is CASFDRGGSRYF. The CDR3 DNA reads TGTGCCAGCTTCGACAGGGGGGGAAGTCGGTACTTC.

CDR3 DNA sequence: TGTGCCAGCAGCCACGGGAACACTGAAGCTTTCTTT. Translation: CASSHGNTEAFF. The rearrangement links TRBV7-2 to TRBJ1-1; D is uncertain. The germline V gene has CDR1 SGHTA and CDR2 FQGNSA. The length of the CDR3 is 12 residues. Trimming took 5 bases from V and 1 from J, leaving 5 bases between them.